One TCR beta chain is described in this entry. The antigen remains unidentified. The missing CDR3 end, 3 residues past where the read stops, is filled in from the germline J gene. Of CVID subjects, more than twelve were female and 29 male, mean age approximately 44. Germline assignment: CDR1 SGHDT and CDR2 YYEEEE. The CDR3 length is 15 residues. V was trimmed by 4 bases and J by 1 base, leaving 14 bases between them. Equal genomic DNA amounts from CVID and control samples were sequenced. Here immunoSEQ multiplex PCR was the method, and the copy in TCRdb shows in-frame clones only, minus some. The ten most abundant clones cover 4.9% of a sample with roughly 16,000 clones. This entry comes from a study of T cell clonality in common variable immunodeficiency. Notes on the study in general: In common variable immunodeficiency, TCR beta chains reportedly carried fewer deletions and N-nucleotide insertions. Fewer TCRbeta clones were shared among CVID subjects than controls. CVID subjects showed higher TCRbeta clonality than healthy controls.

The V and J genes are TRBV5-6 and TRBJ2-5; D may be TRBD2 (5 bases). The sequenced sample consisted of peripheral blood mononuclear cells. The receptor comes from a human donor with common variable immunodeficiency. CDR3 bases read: TGTGCCAGCAGCCCCGACCCCAGCGGCCAAGAGACC. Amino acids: CASSPDPSGQET. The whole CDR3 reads CASSPDPSGQETQYF.